What follows describes a single T cell receptor beta chain. Its antigen is unidentified. Sequencing used immunoSEQ multiplex PCR; TCRdb keeps in-frame clones, though not all of them. This table has 300,000 to 350,000 clones, around 88% appearing once. This record comes from a study of Ad26.COV2.S vaccination and SARS-CoV-2 variants. Regarding the study as a whole: It is possible that the TCR breadth and depth analyses underestimated the total T cell responses. Placebo recipients showed lower spike-specific TCR breadth than vaccinees.

Treatment: 15 to 20 received Ad26.COV2.S at low or high dose, single or two shots; about 5 received placebo; per-sample allocation not given. All samples were drawn on day 63, counting from the first vaccine or placebo injection. Within Boston, the person who donated was an adult of 18-55 years. CDR3 length equals 16 residues. V was pared by 2 bases and J by 1 base, with 14 bases between. Germline V gene lookup returns CDR1 MNHEY and CDR2 SVGEGT. The sequenced sample was peripheral blood, obtained in a trial of Ad26.COV2.S vaccine versus placebo. The chain carries TRBV6-2 or TRBV6-3 and TRBJ1-2; D is perhaps TRBD1 (5 bases). This TCR was recovered from a person aged 18-65 years who received the Ad26.COV2.S COVID-19 vaccine or a placebo. The CDR3 spells CASSYARQSSNYGYTF. In DNA, the CDR3 is TGTGCCAGCAGTTACGCGAGACAGAGCAGTAACTATGGCTACACCTTC.